The rows below give T cell receptor beta chains drawn from one sample of a study of tumor and adjacent non-tumor tissue in lung cancer. TCRdb fed the multiplex PCR reads into MiXCR, producing one record per CDR3 protein. The table lists around 75,000 distinct CDR3 sequences, approximately 71% of them singletons. The sample taken for sequencing was distant non-tumor lung tissue. The receptors were gathered from a woman between 50 and 59 years old with non-small cell lung cancer. Both conserved end residues are part of each CDR3. The D gene is left open where the match is weak. Some rows have no size entry. The others give once, few or many, or a class for an expanded clone.

>-|TRBJ1-2|-|TRBV12-3/TRBV12-4
TGTGCCAGCAGTTTAGGGGGGAAATATGGCTACACCTTC
CASSLGGKYGYTF
>-|TRBJ2-5|few|TRBV11-2
TGTGCCAGCGGCTTAGATCTGGGGGGCGGGGAAACCCAGTACTTC
CASGLDLGGGETQYF
>-|TRBJ2-2|few|TRBV24-1
TGTGCCACCGGGATACCTAACACCGGGGAGCTGTTTTTT
CATGIPNTGELFF
>-|TRBJ1-2|-|TRBV6-2/TRBV6-3
TGTGCCAGCAGCCGCGGACAAATGCAGGATGGCTACACCTTC
CASSRGQMQDGYTF
>-|TRBJ2-2|-|TRBV5-5
TGTGCCTGCAGCTGGCTTGGGCAGCCCACCGAGGGGCTGTTTTTT
CACSWLGQPTEGLFF
>-|TRBJ1-1|once|TRBV5-5
TGTGCCAGCAGCTTGGTACAGGGACGAGGGAGAACTGAAGCTCTCTTT
CASSLVQGRGRTEALF
>-|TRBJ1-2|-|TRBV6-2/TRBV6-3
TGTGCCAGCAGTTCCACCAAGGGGATCAGCGGCTACACCTTC
CASSSTKGISGYTF
>TRBD1|TRBJ2-1|-|TRBV7-3
TGTGCCAGCAGCTCGACAGGGGACGCCTACAATGAGCGGTTCTTC
CASSSTGDAYNERFF
>-|TRBJ1-4|-|TRBV6-6
TGTGCCAGCAGGACCCGAGTAAGTCTGAGTGAAAAACAGTTTTTT
CASRTRVSLSEKQFF
>-|TRBJ1-3|few|TRBV12-3/TRBV12-4
TGTGCCAGCAGTACGGGAACCCGAAACACCATATATTTT
CASSTGTRNTIYF
>-|TRBJ2-3|once|TRBV12-3/TRBV12-4
TGTACCAGCAGTCCCCAGGGGATGAATACCAATCAGCCCCAGTATTTT
CTSSPQGMNTNQPQYF
>-|TRBJ2-1|-|TRBV24-1
TGTGCCACCAGTGAGGGGAGCGGGGAGCAGTTCTTC
CATSEGSGEQFF
>-|TRBJ2-3|few|TRBV11-2
TGTGCCAGCAGCTTAGGAGAGTTCACAGATACGCGGTATTTT
CASSLGEFTDTRYF
>-|TRBJ1-1|-|TRBV6-6
TGTGTCAGCAAGAGGGGATTGAACACTGAAGCTATCTTT
CVSKRGLNTEAIF
>-|TRBJ2-2|-|TRBV28
TGTGCCAGCAGTTTAATAGCTGGCGGGAAGGGCACCGGGGAGCTGTTTTTT
CASSLIAGGKGTGELFF
>-|TRBJ1-5|-|TRBV4-1
TGCGCCAGCAGCCAATTGATCGGCCATCAGCCTCAGCATTTT
CASSQLIGHQPQHF
>TRBD2|TRBJ2-7|-|TRBV6-1
TGTACTAGCGGACAATACGAGCAGTACTTC
CTSGQYEQYF
>-|TRBJ1-1|few|TRBV20-1
TGTAGTACTATATTACAGGGTGCAAACACTGAAGCTTTCTTT
CSTILQGANTEAFF
>-|TRBJ1-2|-|TRBV29-1
TGCAGCATTCAGGGCGCAATTCAAGGCTACACCTTC
CSIQGAIQGYTF
>-|TRBJ2-1|-|TRBV20-1
TGCAGTGCTACGAACGGGGGAGGTTTCAATAAGCAGTTCTTC
CSATNGGGFNKQFF
>TRBD2|TRBJ2-7|many|TRBV4-1
TGCGCCAGCAGCCAGTTAGCGGGAGTGCGGTACGAGCAGTACTTC
CASSQLAGVRYEQYF
>-|TRBJ2-5|-|TRBV10-3
TGTGCCATCAGTGACAGGGGAACAGGAGAGACCCAGTACTTC
CAISDRGTGETQYF
>TRBD1|TRBJ2-1|-|TRBV11-2
TGTGCCAGCCTGGGACAGCCTGACGAGCAGTTCTTC
CASLGQPDEQFF
>-|TRBJ2-7|many|TRBV28
TGTGCCAGCAGGCCCAGAGGGCTTAGCTACGAGCAGTACTTC
CASRPRGLSYEQYF
>-|TRBJ2-7|-|TRBV13
TGTGTCAGCAGCTTAGGCCGGACTATTTGGGATCGGGAGCAGTACTTC
CVSSLGRTIWDREQYF
>-|TRBJ2-5|-|TRBV4-3
TGCGCCAGCAACCATTACCAGAGGTGGGAGACCCAGTACTTC
CASNHYQRWETQYF
>TRBD1|TRBJ1-2|few|TRBV28
TGTGCCAGCAGTTCGCTACTTAACTCGGGACAGAACTATGGCTACACCTTC
CASSSLLNSGQNYGYTF
>-|TRBJ1-6|once|TRBV20-1
TGCAGTGCACGCCGACCCGGGACGGAGAATAATTCGCCCCTCCACTTT
CSARRPGTENNSPLHF
>-|TRBJ1-1|-|TRBV11-3
TGTGCCAGCAGCTTATGGAAGGACATTGAAGCCTTCTTT
CASSLWKDIEAFF
>-|TRBJ2-5|few|TRBV5-4
TGTGCCAGCAACCTACGTTGGGACAAGAAAGAGATCCAGTACTTC
CASNLRWDKKEIQYF
>-|TRBJ1-1|many|TRBV5-4
TGTGCCAGCAGCGCAAAAGCCCGACAGGCAATCAACACTGAAGCTTTCTTT
CASSAKARQAINTEAFF
>-|TRBJ2-2|once|TRBV11-2
TGTGCCAGCAGGTGTTTCCCCTGGGTCATGACAGGGAGGACCGGGAAGCTGTTTTTT
CASRCFPWVMTGRTGKLFF
>-|TRBJ2-6|-|TRBV5-1
TGCGCCAGCAGCCCCACAGCAGGGGCTGGGGCCAACGTCCTGACTTTC
CASSPTAGAGANVLTF
>TRBD2|TRBJ2-7|once|TRBV7-2
TGTGCCAGCAGTCGAGCGGGGGTAGCGGGGGACTACGAGCAGTACTTC
CASSRAGVAGDYEQYF
>-|TRBJ2-1|-|TRBV6-4
TGTGCCAGCAGTGTTCACGGGGCAAGCGGTGAGCAGTTCTTC
CASSVHGASGEQFF
>-|TRBJ2-7|once|TRBV15
TGTGCCACCAGCAGAGTAGGGGGGAGGCAGTACTTC
CATSRVGGRQYF
>-|TRBJ2-7|-|TRBV29-1
TGCAGCGTAACCCTAGCGACGAACCCCTATGAGCAGTACTTC
CSVTLATNPYEQYF
>TRBD1|TRBJ1-2|-|TRBV6-2/TRBV6-3
TGTGCCAGCGGGCGCGAACAGGGGCAGGATGGCTACACCTTC
CASGREQGQDGYTF
>TRBD2|TRBJ2-1|-|TRBV12-3/TRBV12-4
TGTGCCAGCAGTTTTTATAGCGGGAGGGGGGATAAGCAGTTCTTC
CASSFYSGRGDKQFF
>-|TRBJ2-7|-|TRBV20-1
TGCAGTGCTAGCAAGGAGGGAGTGGGACGCGAGCAGTACTTC
CSASKEGVGREQYF
>TRBD2|TRBJ2-7|medium-sized|TRBV6-5
TGTGCCAGCAGTTCCGCTACCGGGACTAGCGGGAGTCGTTTGCAGTACTTC
CASSSATGTSGSRLQYF
>-|TRBJ2-3|-|TRBV10-3
TGTGCCATCAGTGTAGAGGGCACACATACGCTGTATTTT
CAISVEGTHTLYF
>-|TRBJ2-3|few|TRBV20-1
TGCAGTGCTCGTAATAAAAAGACCCCCGAGCACAGGGATACGCAGTATTTT
CSARNKKTPEHRDTQYF
>-|TRBJ2-7|many|TRBV12-3/TRBV12-4
TGTGCCAGCAGTCGACAGCTTGGGGAGCAGTACTTC
CASSRQLGEQYF
>TRBD2|TRBJ2-1|-|TRBV28
TGTGCCAGCAGACCCCCCGGACTAGCGGGAAGCAACAATGAGCAGTTCTTC
CASRPPGLAGSNNEQFF
>-|TRBJ2-7|-|TRBV20-1
TGCAGTGCCCCATACCTAGAGGTTACCTATGAGCAGTACTTC
CSAPYLEVTYEQYF
>-|TRBJ2-2|-|TRBV11-2
TGTATCAGCAGCTTAGAGATGGGGAGTTTTTACACCGGGGAGCTGTTTTTT
CISSLEMGSFYTGELFF
>-|TRBJ1-1|-|TRBV6-1
TGTGCCAGCCCAGAAAACCCCTCGGGCAGGGTTAACACTGAACCTTTCTTT
CASPENPSGRVNTEPFF
>TRBD2|TRBJ2-5|many|TRBV4-1
TGCGCCAGCAGCCAAGGGATGGGACTAGCAATGTGGGAGACCCAGTACTTC
CASSQGMGLAMWETQYF
>TRBD1|TRBJ2-7|-|TRBV7-9
TGTGCCAGCAGCTTAAGTGAGACAGGGAGTCCCTACGAGCAGTACTTC
CASSLSETGSPYEQYF
>TRBD2|TRBJ2-1|-|TRBV20-1
TGCAGTGCTAGGACTAGCGGGGGCTACAATGAGCAATTCTTC
CSARTSGGYNEQFF
>-|TRBJ2-2|-|TRBV6-5
TGTACCATCAGCTGGGACTTTAACACCGGGGAGCTGTTTTTT
CTISWDFNTGELFF
>-|TRBJ2-5|once|TRBV5-1
TGCGCCAGCAGCCCCTTTGGGTGCGGGCCCCCTGGGGAGACCCAGTACTTC
CASSPFGCGPPGETQYF
>-|TRBJ2-5|many|TRBV29-1
TGCAGCGTTGCGACTAGACCCCCCCAAGAGACCCAGTACTTC
CSVATRPPQETQYF
>-|TRBJ2-7|many|TRBV6-1
TGTGCCAGCAGAGAGACGGCCGGCTCCTACGAGCAGTACTTC
CASRETAGSYEQYF